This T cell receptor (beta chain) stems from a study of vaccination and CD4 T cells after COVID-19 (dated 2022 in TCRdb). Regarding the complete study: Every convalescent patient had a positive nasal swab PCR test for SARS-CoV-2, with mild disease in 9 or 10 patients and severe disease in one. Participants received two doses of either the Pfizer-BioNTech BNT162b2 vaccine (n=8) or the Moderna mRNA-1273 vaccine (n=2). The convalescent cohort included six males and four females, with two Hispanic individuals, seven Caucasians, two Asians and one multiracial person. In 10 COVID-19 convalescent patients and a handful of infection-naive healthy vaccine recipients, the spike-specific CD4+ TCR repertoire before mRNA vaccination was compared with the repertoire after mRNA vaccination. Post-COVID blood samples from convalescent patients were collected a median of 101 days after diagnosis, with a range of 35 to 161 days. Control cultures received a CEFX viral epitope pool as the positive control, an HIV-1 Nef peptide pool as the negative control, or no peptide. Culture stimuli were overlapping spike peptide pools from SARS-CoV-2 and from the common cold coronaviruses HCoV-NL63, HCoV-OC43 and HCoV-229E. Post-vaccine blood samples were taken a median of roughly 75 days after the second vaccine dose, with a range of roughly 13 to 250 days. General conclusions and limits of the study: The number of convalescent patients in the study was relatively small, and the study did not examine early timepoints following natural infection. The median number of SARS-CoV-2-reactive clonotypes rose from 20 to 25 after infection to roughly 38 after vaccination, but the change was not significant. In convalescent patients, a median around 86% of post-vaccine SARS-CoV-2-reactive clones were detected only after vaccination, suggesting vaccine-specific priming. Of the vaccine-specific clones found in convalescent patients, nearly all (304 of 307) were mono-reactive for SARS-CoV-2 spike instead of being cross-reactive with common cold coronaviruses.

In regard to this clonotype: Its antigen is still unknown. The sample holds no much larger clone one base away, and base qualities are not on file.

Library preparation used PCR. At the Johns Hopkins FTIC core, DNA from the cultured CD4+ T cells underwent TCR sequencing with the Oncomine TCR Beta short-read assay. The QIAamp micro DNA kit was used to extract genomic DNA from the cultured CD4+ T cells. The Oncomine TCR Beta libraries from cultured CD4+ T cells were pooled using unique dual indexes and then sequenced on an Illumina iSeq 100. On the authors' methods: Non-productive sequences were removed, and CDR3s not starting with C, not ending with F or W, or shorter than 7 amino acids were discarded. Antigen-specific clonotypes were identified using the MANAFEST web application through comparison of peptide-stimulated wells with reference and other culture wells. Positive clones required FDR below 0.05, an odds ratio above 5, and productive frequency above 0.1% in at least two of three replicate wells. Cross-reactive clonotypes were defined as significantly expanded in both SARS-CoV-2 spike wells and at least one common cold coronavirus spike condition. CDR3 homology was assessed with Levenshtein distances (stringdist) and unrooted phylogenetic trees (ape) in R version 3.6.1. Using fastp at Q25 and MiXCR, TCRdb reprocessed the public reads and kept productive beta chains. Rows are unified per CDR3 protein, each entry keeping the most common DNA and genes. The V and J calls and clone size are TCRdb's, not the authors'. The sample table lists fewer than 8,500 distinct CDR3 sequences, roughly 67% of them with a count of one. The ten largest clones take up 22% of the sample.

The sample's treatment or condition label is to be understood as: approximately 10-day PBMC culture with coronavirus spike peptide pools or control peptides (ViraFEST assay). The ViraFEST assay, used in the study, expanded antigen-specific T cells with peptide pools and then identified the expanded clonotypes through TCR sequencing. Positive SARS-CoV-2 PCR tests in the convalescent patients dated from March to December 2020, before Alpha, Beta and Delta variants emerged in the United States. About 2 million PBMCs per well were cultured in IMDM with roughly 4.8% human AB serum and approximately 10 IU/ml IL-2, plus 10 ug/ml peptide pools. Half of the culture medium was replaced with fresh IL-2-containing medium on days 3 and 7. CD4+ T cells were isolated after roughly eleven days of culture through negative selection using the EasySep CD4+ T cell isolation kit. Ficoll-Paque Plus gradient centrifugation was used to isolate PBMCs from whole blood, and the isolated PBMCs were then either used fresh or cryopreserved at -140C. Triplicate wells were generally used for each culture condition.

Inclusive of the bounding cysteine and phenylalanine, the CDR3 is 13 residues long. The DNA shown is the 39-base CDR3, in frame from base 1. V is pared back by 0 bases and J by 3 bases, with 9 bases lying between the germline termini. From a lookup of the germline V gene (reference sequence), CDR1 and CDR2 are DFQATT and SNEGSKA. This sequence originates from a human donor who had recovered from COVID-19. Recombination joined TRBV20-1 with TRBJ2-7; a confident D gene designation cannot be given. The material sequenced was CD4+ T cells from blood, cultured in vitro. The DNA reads TGCAGTGCTAGAGAGGACCCCGTCTACGAGCAGTACTTC. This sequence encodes CSAREDPVYEQYF.